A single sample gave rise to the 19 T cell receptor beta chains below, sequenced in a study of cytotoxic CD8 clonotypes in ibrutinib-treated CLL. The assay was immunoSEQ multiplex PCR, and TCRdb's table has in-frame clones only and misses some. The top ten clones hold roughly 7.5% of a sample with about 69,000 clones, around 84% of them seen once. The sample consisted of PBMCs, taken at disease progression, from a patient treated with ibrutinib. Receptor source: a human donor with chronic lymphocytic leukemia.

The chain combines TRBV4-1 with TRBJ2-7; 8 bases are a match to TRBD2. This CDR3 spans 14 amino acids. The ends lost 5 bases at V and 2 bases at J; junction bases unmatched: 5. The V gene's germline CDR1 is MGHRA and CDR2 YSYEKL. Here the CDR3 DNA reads TGCGCCAGCAGCAACACGGGAGGGGCCTACGAGCAGTACTTC. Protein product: CASSNTGGAYEQYF.

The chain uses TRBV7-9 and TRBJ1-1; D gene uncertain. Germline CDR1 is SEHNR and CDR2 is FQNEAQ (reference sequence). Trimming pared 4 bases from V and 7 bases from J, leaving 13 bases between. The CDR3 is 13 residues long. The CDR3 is CASSSGPSLEAFF. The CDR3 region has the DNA TGTGCCAGCAGCTCCGGCCCTAGTCTTGAAGCTTTCTTT.

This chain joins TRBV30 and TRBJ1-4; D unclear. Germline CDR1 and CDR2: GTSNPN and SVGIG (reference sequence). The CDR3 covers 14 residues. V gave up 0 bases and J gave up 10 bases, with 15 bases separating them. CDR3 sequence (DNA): TGTGCCTGGAGTGTTGGTATTCAAGGCGGAAAACTGTTTTTT. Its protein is CAWSVGIQGGKLFF.

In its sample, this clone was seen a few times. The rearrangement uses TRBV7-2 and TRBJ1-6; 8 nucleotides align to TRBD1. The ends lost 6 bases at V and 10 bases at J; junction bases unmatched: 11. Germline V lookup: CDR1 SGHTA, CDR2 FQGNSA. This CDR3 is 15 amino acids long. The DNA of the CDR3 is TGTGCCAGCAGACTTACAGGGGGTCTCGGCTCACCCCTCCACTTT. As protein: CASRLTGGLGSPLHF. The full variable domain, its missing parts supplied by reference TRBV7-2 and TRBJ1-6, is GAGVSQSPSNKVTEKGKDVELRCDPISGHTALYWYRQSLGQGLEFLIYFQGNSAPDKSGLPSDRFSAERTGGSVSTLTIQRTQQEDSAVYLCASRLTGGLGSPLHFGNGTRLTVT.

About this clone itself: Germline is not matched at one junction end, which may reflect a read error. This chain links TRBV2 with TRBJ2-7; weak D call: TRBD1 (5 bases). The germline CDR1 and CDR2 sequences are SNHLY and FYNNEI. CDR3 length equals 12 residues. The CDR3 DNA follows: TGTGCCAGCAGGGAAGGGGCCTACGAGCAGTACTTC. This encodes CASREGAYEQYF.

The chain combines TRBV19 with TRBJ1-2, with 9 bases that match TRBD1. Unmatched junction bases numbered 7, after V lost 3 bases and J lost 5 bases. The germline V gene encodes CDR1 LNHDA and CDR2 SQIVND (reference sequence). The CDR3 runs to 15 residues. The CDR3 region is CASSIGGTGYYGYTF. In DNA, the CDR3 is TGTGCCAGTAGTATCGGCGGGACAGGGTATTATGGCTACACCTTC.

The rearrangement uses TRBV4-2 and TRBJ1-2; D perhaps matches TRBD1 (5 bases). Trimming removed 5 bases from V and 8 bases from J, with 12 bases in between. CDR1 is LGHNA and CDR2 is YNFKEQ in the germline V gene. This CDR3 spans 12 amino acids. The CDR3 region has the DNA TGTGCCAGCAGCGGCAGCAGGGTCGGCTACACCTTC. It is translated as CASSGSRVGYTF.

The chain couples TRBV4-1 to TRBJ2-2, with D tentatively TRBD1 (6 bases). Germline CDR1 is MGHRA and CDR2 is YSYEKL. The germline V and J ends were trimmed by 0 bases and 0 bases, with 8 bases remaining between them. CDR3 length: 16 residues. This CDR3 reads CASSQDYRANTGELFF. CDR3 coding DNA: TGCGCCAGCAGCCAAGACTACAGGGCGAACACCGGGGAGCTGTTTTTT.

This CDR3 reads CASSDGGGYNQPQHF. The DNA for the CDR3 is TGTGCCAGCAGTGACGGGGGTGGGTACAATCAGCCCCAGCATTTT. The genes are TRBV9 and TRBJ1-5, with D possibly being TRBD1 (5 bases). The ends were cut back, 5 bases at V and 3 bases at J, with 15 bases in the middle. Looked up from germline, CDR1 is SGDLS and CDR2 is YYNGEE. The CDR3 extends over 15 amino acids.

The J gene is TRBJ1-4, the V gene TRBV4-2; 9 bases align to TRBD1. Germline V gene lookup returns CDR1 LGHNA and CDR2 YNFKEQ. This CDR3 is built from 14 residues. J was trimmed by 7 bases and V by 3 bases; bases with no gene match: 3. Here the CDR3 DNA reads TGTGCCAGCAGCCATCAGGACAGGGGTGAAAAACTGTTTTTT. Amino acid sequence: CASSHQDRGEKLFF.

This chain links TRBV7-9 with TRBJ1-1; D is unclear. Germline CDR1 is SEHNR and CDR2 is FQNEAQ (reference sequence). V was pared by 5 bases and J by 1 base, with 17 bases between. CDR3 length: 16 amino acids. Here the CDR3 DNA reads TGTGCCAGCAGCCCTAATTCGGTGGAGAGGAACACTGAAGCTTTCTTT. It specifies CASSPNSVERNTEAFF.

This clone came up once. The CDR3: CASSTSTDTQYF. The CDR3 DNA is TGTGCCAGTAGTACTTCCACAGATACGCAGTATTTT. The rearrangement links TRBV19 to TRBJ2-3; no firm D call. V lost 4 bases to trimming and J lost 2 bases, with 4 bases between them. Germline values: CDR1 LNHDA, CDR2 SQIVND (reference sequence). The CDR3 extends over 12 amino acids.

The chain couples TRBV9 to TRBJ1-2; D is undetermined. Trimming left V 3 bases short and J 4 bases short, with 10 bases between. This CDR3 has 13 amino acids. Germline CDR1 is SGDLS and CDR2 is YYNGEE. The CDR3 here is CASSADGIYGYTF. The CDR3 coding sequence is TGTGCCAGCAGCGCCGACGGAATCTATGGCTACACCTTC.

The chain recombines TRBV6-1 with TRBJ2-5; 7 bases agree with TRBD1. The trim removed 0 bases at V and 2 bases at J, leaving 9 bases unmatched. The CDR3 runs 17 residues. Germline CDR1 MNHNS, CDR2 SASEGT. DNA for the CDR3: TGTGCCAGCAGTGAAGCGCTTGATTGGACAGGTCAAGAGACCCAGTACTTC. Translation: CASSEALDWTGQETQYF.

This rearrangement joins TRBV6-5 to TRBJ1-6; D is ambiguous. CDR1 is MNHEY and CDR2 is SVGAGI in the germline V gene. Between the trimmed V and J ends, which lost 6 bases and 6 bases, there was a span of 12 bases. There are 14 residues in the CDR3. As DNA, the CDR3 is TGTGCCAGCAGCTCCACGTCGGCTAATTCACCCCTCCACTTT. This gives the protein CASSSTSANSPLHF.

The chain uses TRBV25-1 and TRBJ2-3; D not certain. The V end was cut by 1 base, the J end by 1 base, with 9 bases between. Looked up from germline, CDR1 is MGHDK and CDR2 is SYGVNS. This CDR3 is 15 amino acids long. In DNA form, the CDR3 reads TGTGCCAGCAGTGAATCATTCTTCGGCACAGATACGCAGTATTTT. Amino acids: CASSESFFGTDTQYF.

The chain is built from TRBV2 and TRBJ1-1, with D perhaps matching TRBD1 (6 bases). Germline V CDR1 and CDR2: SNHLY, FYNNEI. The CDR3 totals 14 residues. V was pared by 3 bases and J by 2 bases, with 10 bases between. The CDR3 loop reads CASSEWGANTEAFF. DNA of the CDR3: TGTGCCAGCAGTGAGTGGGGGGCCAACACTGAAGCTTTCTTT.

The CDR3 nucleotides are TGTGCCAGCATCAAGGGGGTGCCGAGCAATCAGCCCCAGCATTTT. It encodes CASIKGVPSNQPQHF. The chain links TRBV6-6 to TRBJ1-5; tentatively, D is TRBD1 (6 bases). The V and J ends lost 7 bases and 1 base respectively, with 14 bases between them. Germline lookup yields CDR1 MNHNY and CDR2 SVGAGI (reference sequence). The length of the CDR3 is 15 residues.

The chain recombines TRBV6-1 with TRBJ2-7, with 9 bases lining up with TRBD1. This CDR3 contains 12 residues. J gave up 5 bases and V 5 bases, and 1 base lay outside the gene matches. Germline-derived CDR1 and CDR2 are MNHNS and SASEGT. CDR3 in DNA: TGTGCCAGCAGTTGGGACAGGGACGAGCAGTACTTC. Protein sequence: CASSWDRDEQYF.